Following are 22 T cell receptor beta chains from one sample sequenced in a study of STAT3 mutations in large granular lymphocyte leukemia. Assay used: immunoSEQ multiplex PCR; TCRdb lists only in-frame clones, some missing. The table includes 30,000 to 45,000 clones, 70% to 90% detected once. Their antigen targets remain unknown. The study's findings and limits: Every T-LGLL patient had at least one immunodominant TCRbeta clonotype.

Sequencing was done on a sample of PBMCs. These receptors originate from a human donor with T large granular lymphocyte leukemia. Some clones in this sample may be carry-over from other donors' samples.

This chain uses TRBV27 with TRBJ2-7; either TRBD1 or TRBD2 may fit D (5 bases each). In germline, CDR1 is MNHEY, CDR2 SMNVEV (reference sequence). Trimming pared 5 bases from V and 3 bases from J, leaving 11 bases between. This CDR3 is built from 13 residues. CDR3 DNA: TGTGCCAGCAGTCCCTGGGACGGCTACGAGCAGTACTTC. Protein: CASSPWDGYEQYF.

With respect to this clone: At one of its ends the junction is not consistent with the germline gene, which may arise from a read error. The chain recombines TRBV2 with TRBJ2-7; the match to TRBD1 covers 7 bases. Germline values: CDR1 SNHLY, CDR2 FYNNEI. The CDR3 is made up of 14 amino acids. The DNA for the CDR3 is TGTGCCAGCAGGGAACAGGGGCCCTCCCACGAGCAGTACTTC. Its protein product is CASREQGPSHEQYF. The complete variable domain, with remaining parts taken from reference TRBV2 and TRBJ2-7, reads EPEVTQTPSHQVTQMGQEVILRCVPISNHLYFYWYRQILGQKVEFLVSFYNNEISEKSEIFDDQFSVERPDGSNFTLKIRSTKLEDSAMYFCASREQGPSHEQYFGPGTRLTVT.

The J gene is TRBJ1-4, the V gene TRBV20-1, with D possibly being TRBD1 (5 bases). The CDR3 loop spans 11 amino acids. V lost 6 bases to trimming and J lost 6 bases, with 8 bases between them. Germline values: CDR1 DFQATT, CDR2 SNEGSKA (reference sequence). CDR3 sequence (DNA): TGCAGTGCCCGCAGGGATGAAAAACTGTTTTTT. This encodes CSARRDEKLFF.

The V and J genes are TRBV18 and TRBJ2-1, with D perhaps matching TRBD2 (5 bases). CDR3 length: 19 amino acids. Trimming left V 1 base short and J 0 bases short, with 19 bases between. Germline CDR1 KGHSH, CDR2 LQKENI. The DNA for the CDR3 is TGTGCCAGCTCACCACGGGCGCGGGTCGGGTTTGGCTCCTACAATGAGCAGTTCTTC. It is translated as CASSPRARVGFGSYNEQFF.

Concerning this clone: Other DNA sequences within the sample encode an identical CDR3. V usage is TRBV6-5 and J usage is TRBJ1-3, with unresolved D. The germline gives CDR1 MNHEY, CDR2 SVGAGI. The CDR3 is made up of 16 amino acids. V shed 0 bases and J shed 0 bases, with 9 bases lying between them. The CDR3 DNA follows: TGTGCCAGCAGTTACTCGAGGGCGAGCTCTGGAAACACCATATATTTT. Protein sequence: CASSYSRASSGNTIYF.

The genes are TRBV5-1 and TRBJ2-3, with TRBD1 as a possible D gene (6 bases). Germline loops: CDR1 SGHRS, CDR2 YFSETQ. The V gene lost 8 bases and the J gene lost 4 bases, with 20 bases spanning the gap. This CDR3 has 15 amino acids. The CDR3 DNA sequence: TGCGCCAGTACTAAAGGGACAAATCTTCCAGATACGCAGTATTTT. Amino acid sequence: CASTKGTNLPDTQYF.

V usage is TRBV5-1 and J usage is TRBJ2-4; 7 bases align to TRBD1. The CDR3 extends over 13 amino acids. Germline V CDR1 and CDR2: SGHRS, YFSETQ. J gave up 5 bases and V 4 bases, and 3 bases lay outside the gene matches. The CDR3 sequence: CASSVGQENIQYF. CDR3 bases: TGCGCCAGCAGCGTAGGACAGGAAAACATTCAGTACTTC.

This chain links TRBV29-1 with TRBJ1-1; no definite D call. The CDR3 runs to 13 residues. The V gene lost 4 bases and the J gene lost 2 bases, with 11 bases spanning the gap. CDR1 and CDR2 (germline): SQVTM, ANQGSEA. CDR3 protein: CSVVEILNTEAFF. CDR3 DNA: TGCAGCGTTGTGGAGATTCTAAACACTGAAGCTTTCTTT.

This clone is a singleton in its sample. The genes are TRBV18 and TRBJ1-1, with 8 bases fitting TRBD1. The CDR3 covers 12 residues. The germline V gene encodes CDR1 KGHSH and CDR2 LQKENI. Trimming at V came to 5 bases and at J to 7 bases, leaving 3 bases not matched to a gene. CDR3: CASSSGTGEAFF. The DNA for the CDR3 is TGTGCCAGCTCATCCGGGACAGGTGAAGCTTTCTTT.

This chain uses TRBV5-1 with TRBJ2-2, with D perhaps matching TRBD1 (6 bases). Trimming removed 6 bases at V and 2 bases at J, with 11 bases between. The CDR3 length is 14 residues. Per germline, CDR1 SGHRS and CDR2 YFSETQ. The CDR3 region has the DNA TGCGCCAGCAACGGTGGGGGCAACACCGGGGAGCTGTTTTTT. Translated: CASNGGGNTGELFF.

This CDR3 is CASSFRLAGHTGELFF. The CDR3 DNA follows: TGTGCCAGCAGCTTCCGACTAGCGGGGCACACCGGGGAGCTGTTTTTT. The chain carries TRBV7-9 and TRBJ2-2, with 11 bases fitting TRBD2. V was pared by 3 bases and J by 3 bases, with 3 bases of the junction left unmatched. This CDR3 region has 16 residues. CDR1 and CDR2 from the germline V gene are SEHNR and FQNEAQ (reference sequence).

The chain combines TRBV10-1 with TRBJ1-5, with 8 bases fitting TRBD1. Unmatched junction bases numbered 7, after V lost 6 bases and J lost 6 bases. Germline V gives CDR1 WNHNN, CDR2 SYGVQD (reference sequence). This CDR3 contains 14 residues. CDR3 sequence: CASSPGQDTQPQHF. The CDR3 DNA is TGCGCCAGCAGCCCGGGACAGGATACTCAGCCCCAGCATTTT.

J is TRBJ2-1 and V is TRBV27; maybe TRBD1 (5 bases). There are 19 residues in the CDR3. CDR1 MNHEY and CDR2 SMNVEV come from the germline V gene (reference sequence). With 0 bases removed from V and 0 bases from J, the gap between germline ends came to 18 bases. CDR3 sequence: CASSLSGQGRFSSYNEQFF. The CDR3 coding sequence is TGTGCCAGCAGTTTATCTGGGCAGGGTAGGTTTAGCTCCTACAATGAGCAGTTCTTC.

The V gene is TRBV7-9, the J gene TRBJ2-1; possible D gene TRBD1, 5 bases. Germline values: CDR1 SEHNR, CDR2 FQNEAQ (reference sequence). There are 17 residues in the CDR3. The ends were cut back, 4 bases at V and 2 bases at J, with 18 bases in the middle. The CDR3 here is CASSSTAGFSAYNEQFF. DNA for the CDR3: TGTGCCAGCAGCTCAACCGCAGGGTTTTCCGCCTACAATGAGCAGTTCTTC.

The chain employs TRBV5-1 and TRBJ1-1, with no clear D. With 0 bases removed from V and 10 bases from J, the gap between germline ends came to 10 bases. This CDR3 is built from 12 residues. Per the germline V gene, CDR1 is SGHRS and CDR2 is YFSETQ. Here the CDR3 reads CASSLAGVGAFF. Here the CDR3 DNA reads TGCGCCAGCAGCTTGGCGGGAGTCGGAGCTTTCTTT.

The chain is built from TRBV28 and TRBJ2-3; D is possibly TRBD1 (6 bases). In germline, CDR1 is MDHEN, CDR2 SYDVKM. CDR3 length: 16 residues. V lost 5 bases to trimming and J lost 1 base, with 16 bases between them. CDR3 protein: CASSRAAAGGTDTQYF. CDR3 DNA sequence: TGTGCCAGCAGTCGTGCCGCAGCAGGGGGCACAGATACGCAGTATTTT.

The V call is TRBV18, the J call TRBJ1-6; D ambiguous. V lost 2 bases and J 8 bases, leaving 10 bases between the germline ends. This CDR3 region has 14 residues. In germline, CDR1 is KGHSH, CDR2 LQKENI. This chain's CDR3 is CASSPMREDSPLHF. The DNA for the CDR3 is TGTGCCAGCTCACCAATGCGCGAGGATTCACCCCTCCACTTT.

The chain has TRBV5-1 and TRBJ1-1; no reliable D call. The V and J ends lost 0 bases and 4 bases respectively, with 10 bases between them. The CDR3 is 14 amino acids. Germline V gives CDR1 SGHRS, CDR2 YFSETQ. The CDR3 here is CASSLDGLGTEAFF. The CDR3, as DNA: TGCGCCAGCAGCTTGGACGGGTTGGGCACTGAAGCTTTCTTT.

In its sample, this clone was seen once. The rearrangement joins TRBV30 to TRBJ1-1, with a weak D call TRBD1 (6 bases). Deletions cut 1 base from V and 0 bases from J, with 18 bases between. The CDR3 has 17 amino acids. Germline V gives CDR1 GTSNPN, CDR2 SVGIG (reference sequence). The CDR3 DNA reads as TGTGCCTGGAGTGGGGGGCAGGAAAAACCATTGAACACTGAAGCTTTCTTT. Encoded protein: CAWSGGQEKPLNTEAFF.

The rearrangement joins TRBV5-6 to TRBJ1-2, with D unclear. CDR1 is SGHDT and CDR2 is YYEEEE in the germline V gene. Trimming left V 0 bases short and J 2 bases short, with 5 bases between. The CDR3 length is 13 residues. The CDR3 DNA reads TGTGCCAGCAGCTTGGACGAAAACTATGGCTACACCTTC. Protein sequence: CASSLDENYGYTF.

The chain links TRBV4-3 to TRBJ1-6; D remains ambiguous. This CDR3 is built from 17 residues. Looked up from germline, CDR1 is LGHNA and CDR2 is YSLEER. Trimming stripped 0 bases from V and 0 bases from J, with 9 bases between. CDR3 amino acids: CASSQDIVSSYNSPLHF. In DNA form, the CDR3 reads TGCGCCAGCAGCCAAGATATTGTGAGCTCCTATAATTCACCCCTCCACTTT.

The chain links TRBV6-5 to TRBJ1-2, with TRBD1 identical over 7 bases. CDR3 size: 14 residues. The junction had 8 bases not matched to a gene; V was cut back by 6 bases and J by 4 bases. CDR1 and CDR2 from the germline V gene are MNHEY and SVGAGI. This CDR3 reads CASSPQGDLYGYTF. Here the CDR3 DNA reads TGTGCCAGCAGCCCTCAGGGGGACCTCTATGGCTACACCTTC.